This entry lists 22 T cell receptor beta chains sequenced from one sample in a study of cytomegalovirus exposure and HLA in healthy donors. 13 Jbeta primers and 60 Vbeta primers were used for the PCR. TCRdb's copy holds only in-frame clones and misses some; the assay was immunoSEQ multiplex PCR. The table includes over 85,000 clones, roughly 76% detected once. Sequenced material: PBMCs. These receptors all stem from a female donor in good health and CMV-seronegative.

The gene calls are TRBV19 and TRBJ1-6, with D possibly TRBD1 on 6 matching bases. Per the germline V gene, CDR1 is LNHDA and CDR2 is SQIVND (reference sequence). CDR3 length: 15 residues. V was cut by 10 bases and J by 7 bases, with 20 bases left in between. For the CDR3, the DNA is TGTGCCACCGCCGGGGGGGGGCTTGGGAATTCACCCCTCCACTTT. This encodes CATAGGGLGNSPLHF.

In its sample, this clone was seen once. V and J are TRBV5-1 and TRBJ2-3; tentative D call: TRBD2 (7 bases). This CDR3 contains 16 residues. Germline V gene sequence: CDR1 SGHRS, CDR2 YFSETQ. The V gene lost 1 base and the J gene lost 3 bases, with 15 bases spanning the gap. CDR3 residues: CASSLSGGGPTDTQYF. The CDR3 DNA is TGCGCCAGCAGCTTGAGTGGCGGGGGCCCTACAGATACGCAGTATTTT. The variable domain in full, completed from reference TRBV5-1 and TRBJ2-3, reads KAGVTQTPRYLIKTRGQQVTLSCSPISGHRSVSWYQQTPGQGLQFLFEYFSETQRNKGNFPGRFSGRQFSNSRSEMNVSTLELGDSALYLCASSLSGGGPTDTQYFGPGTRLTVL.

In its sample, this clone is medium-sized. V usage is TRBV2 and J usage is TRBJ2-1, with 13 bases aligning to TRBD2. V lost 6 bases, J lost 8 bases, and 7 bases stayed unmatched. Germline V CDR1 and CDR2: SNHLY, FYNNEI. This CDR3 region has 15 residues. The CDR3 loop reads CASRAGTSGTDEQFF. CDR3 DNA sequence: TGTGCCAGCAGGGCCGGGACTAGCGGGACGGATGAGCAGTTCTTC.

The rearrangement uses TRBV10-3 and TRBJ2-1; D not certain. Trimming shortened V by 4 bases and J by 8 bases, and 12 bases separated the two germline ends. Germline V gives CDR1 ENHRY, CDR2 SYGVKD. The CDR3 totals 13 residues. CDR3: CAISVSHIDEQFF. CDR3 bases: TGTGCCATCAGTGTAAGTCACATCGATGAGCAGTTCTTC.

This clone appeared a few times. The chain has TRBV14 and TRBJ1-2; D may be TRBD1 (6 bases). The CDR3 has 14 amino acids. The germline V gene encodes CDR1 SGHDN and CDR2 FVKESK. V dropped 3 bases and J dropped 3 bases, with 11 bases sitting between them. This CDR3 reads CASSHGGPYYGYTF. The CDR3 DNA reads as TGTGCCAGCAGCCATGGGGGCCCCTACTATGGCTACACCTTC.

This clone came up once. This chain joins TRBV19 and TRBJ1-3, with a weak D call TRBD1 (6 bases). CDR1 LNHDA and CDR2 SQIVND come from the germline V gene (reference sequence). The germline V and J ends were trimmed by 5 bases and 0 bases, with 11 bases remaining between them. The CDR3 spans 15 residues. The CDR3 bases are TGTGCCAGTAGTGACCGAGGGGGCTCTGGAAACACCATATATTTT. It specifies CASSDRGGSGNTIYF.

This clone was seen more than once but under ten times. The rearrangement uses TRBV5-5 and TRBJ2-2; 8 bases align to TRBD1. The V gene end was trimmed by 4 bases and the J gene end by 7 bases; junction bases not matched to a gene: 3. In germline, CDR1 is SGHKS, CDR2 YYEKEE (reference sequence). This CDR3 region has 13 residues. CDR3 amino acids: CASSQGASGELFF. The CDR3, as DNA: TGTGCCAGCAGCCAGGGGGCCAGCGGGGAGCTGTTTTTT. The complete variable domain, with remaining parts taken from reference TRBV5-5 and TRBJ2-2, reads DAGVTQSPTHLIKTRGQQVTLRCSPISGHKSVSWYQQVLGQGPQFIFQYYEKEERGRGNFPDRFSARQFPNYSSELNVNALLLGDSALYLCASSQGASGELFFGEGSRLTVL.

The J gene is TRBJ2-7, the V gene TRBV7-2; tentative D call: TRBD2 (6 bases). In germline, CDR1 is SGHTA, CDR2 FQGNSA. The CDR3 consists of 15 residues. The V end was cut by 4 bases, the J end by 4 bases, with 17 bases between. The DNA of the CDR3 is TGTGCCAGCAGCTGGGGGACGGGGGTCATGTACGAGCAGTACTTC. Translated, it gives CASSWGTGVMYEQYF.

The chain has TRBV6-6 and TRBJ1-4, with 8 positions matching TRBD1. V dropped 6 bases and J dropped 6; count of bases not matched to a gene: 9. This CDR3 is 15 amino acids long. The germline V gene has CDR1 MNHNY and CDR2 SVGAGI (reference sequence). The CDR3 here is CASRDYRGVDEKLFF. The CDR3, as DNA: TGTGCCAGCAGAGATTACAGGGGGGTGGATGAAAAACTGTTTTTT.

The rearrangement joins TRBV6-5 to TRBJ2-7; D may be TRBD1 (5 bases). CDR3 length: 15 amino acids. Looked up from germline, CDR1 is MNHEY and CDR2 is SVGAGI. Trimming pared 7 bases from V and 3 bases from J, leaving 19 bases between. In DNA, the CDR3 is TGTGCCAGCAACAGCGCAGGGAATACAATCTACGAGCAGTACTTC. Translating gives CASNSAGNTIYEQYF.

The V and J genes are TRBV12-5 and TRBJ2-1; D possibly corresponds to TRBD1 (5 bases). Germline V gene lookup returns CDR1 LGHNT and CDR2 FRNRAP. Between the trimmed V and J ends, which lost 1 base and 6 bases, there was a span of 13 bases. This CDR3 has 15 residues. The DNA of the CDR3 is TGTGCTAGTGGTTTGGGACAGCATGAGCTCAATGAGCAGTTCTTC. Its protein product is CASGLGQHELNEQFF.

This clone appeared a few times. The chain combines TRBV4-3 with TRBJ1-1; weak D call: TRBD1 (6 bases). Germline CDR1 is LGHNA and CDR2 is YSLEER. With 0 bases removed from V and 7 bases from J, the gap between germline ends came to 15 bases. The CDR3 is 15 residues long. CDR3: CASSQDLGAGSEAFF. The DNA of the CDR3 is TGCGCCAGCAGCCAAGATTTGGGGGCAGGGAGTGAAGCTTTCTTT.

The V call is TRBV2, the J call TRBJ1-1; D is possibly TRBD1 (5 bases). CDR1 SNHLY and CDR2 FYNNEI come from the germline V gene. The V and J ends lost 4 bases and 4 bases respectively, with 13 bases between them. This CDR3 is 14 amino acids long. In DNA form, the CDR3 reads TGTGCCAGCAGTGCGGGAGCGGGGGGCACTGAAGCTTTCTTT. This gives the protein CASSAGAGGTEAFF.

The CDR3 sequence: CASSITGGNQPQHF. The CDR3 DNA follows: TGTGCCAGTAGTATAACAGGGGGGAATCAGCCCCAGCATTTT. The chain uses TRBV19 and TRBJ1-5; TRBD1 aligns across 8 bases. The germline V gene has CDR1 LNHDA and CDR2 SQIVND (reference sequence). The junction had 1 base not matched to a gene; V was cut back by 2 bases and J by 4 bases. This CDR3 comprises 14 residues.

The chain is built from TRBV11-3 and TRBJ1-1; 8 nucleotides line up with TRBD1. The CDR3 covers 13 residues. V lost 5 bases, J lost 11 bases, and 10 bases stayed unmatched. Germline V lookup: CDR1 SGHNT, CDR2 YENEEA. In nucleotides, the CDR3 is TGTGCCAGCAGCGGCGGACAGGGCACGTTGGCTTTCTTT. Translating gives CASSGGQGTLAFF.

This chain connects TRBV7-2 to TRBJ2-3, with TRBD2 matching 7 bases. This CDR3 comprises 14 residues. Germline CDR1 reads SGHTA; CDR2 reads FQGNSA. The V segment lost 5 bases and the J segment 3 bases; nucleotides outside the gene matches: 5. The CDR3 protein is CASSPAGWTDTQYF. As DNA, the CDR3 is TGTGCCAGCAGCCCAGCGGGGTGGACAGATACGCAGTATTTT.

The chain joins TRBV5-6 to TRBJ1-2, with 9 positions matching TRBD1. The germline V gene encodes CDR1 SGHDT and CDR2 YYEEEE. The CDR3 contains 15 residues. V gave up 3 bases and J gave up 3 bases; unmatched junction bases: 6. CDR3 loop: CASSYRGQGHYGYTF. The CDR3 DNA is TGTGCCAGCAGCTATAGAGGACAGGGGCACTATGGCTACACCTTC.

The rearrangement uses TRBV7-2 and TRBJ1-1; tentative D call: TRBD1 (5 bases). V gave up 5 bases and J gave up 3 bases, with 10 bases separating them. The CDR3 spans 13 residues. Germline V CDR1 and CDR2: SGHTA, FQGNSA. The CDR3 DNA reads TGTGCCAGCAGCCGAGACAGTCACACTGAAGCTTTCTTT. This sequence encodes CASSRDSHTEAFF.

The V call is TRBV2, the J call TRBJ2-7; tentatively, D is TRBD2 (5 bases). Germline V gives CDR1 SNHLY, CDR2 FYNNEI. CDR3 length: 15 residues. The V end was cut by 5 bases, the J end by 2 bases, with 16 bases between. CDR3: CASSFSGRAPYEQYF. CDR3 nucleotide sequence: TGTGCCAGCAGTTTCAGCGGCCGAGCCCCCTACGAGCAGTACTTC.

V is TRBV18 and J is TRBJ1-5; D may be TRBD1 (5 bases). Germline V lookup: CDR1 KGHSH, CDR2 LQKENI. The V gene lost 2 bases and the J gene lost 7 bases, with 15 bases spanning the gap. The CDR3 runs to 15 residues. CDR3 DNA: TGTGCCAGCTCACCAATCGGGCAGGGAGGACAGCCCCAGCATTTT. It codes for CASSPIGQGGQPQHF.

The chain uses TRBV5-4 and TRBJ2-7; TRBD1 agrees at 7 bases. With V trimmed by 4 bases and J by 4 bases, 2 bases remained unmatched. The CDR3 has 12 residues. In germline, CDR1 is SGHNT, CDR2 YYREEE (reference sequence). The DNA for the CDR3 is TGTGCCAGCAGCCAGGGACAGTACGAGCAGTACTTC. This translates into CASSQGQYEQYF.

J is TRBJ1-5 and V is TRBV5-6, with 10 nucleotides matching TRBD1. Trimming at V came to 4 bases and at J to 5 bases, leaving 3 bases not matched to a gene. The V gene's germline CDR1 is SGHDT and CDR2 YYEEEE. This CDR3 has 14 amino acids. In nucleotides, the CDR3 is TGTGCCAGCAGCAAGGACAGGGGGGATCAGCCCCAGCATTTT. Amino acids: CASSKDRGDQPQHF.